The T cell receptor (beta chain) described here comes from a study of T-cell reconstitution after alpha-beta-depleted transplantation in children. Unique molecular identifiers were incorporated when the TCRbeta library was constructed. TCRdb re-called the PCR reads through MiXCR, storing one row per CDR3 protein. The sample lists some 500,000 distinct CDR3 sequences, around a third occurring once. The CDR3 is 17 amino acids. V lost 1 base and J lost 2; bases outside the gene matches: 5. Germline CDR1 reads SGHDN; CDR2 reads FVKESK. This clonotype was obtained from a human donor who donated a stem cell graft to a child with aplastic anemia. The sequences come from PBMCs from the stem cell graft donor, collected from the stem cell graft. The V call is TRBV14, the J call TRBJ2-5; 12 bases match TRBD2. The CDR3 region has the DNA TGTGCCAGCAGCCAAGTCGCAGGACTAGCGGGGCAAGAGACCCAGTACTTC. Its protein product is CASSQVAGLAGQETQYF.